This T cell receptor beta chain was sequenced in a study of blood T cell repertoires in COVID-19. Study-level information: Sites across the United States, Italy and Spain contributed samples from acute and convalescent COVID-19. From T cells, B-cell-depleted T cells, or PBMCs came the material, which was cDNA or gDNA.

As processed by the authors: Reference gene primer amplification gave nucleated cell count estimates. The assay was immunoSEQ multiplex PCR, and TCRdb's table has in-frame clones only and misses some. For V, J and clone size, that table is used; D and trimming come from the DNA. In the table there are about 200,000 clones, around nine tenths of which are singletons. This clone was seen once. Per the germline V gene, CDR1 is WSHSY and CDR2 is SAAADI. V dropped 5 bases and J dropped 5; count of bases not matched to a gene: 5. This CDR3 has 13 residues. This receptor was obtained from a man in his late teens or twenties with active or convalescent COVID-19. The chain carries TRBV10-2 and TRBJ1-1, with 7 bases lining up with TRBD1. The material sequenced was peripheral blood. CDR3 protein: CASSTGERTEAFF. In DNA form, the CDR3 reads TGCGCCAGCAGTACAGGGGAAAGAACTGAAGCTTTCTTT.